The 17 T cell receptor beta chains listed next were all sequenced from one sample in a study of blood T cell repertoires in COVID-19. The protocol was immunoSEQ multiplex PCR, while the TCRdb copy is restricted to in-frame clones and leaves out a portion. The sample carries under 450,000 clones, 80% to 95% recorded once. Specimen: PBMCs or T cells enriched from blood (not recorded which). The receptor set was obtained from a woman aged 40 to 55 who had been exposed to COVID-19.

This clone has just one count. V and J are TRBV3-1 (or the pseudogene TRBV3-2) and TRBJ2-1; 7 nucleotides line up with TRBD2. The CDR3 spans 15 residues. The germline V gene encodes CDR1 LGHDT and CDR2 YNNKEL (reference sequence). V shed 4 bases, J shed 7 bases, and the junction held 10 bases outside the gene matches. The CDR3 is CASSRGGRPTNEQFF. In DNA, the CDR3 is TGTGCCAGCAGCCGGGGGGGGAGGCCCACAAATGAGCAGTTCTTC.

The V call is TRBV7-9, the J call TRBJ1-2; 11 nucleotides match TRBD1. The V gene end was trimmed by 1 base and the J gene end by 2 bases; junction bases not matched to a gene: 3. Germline V CDR1 and CDR2: SEHNR, FQNEAQ (reference sequence). This CDR3 has 16 amino acids. The CDR3 sequence is CASSLGDRGRNYGYTF. The CDR3 region has the DNA TGTGCCAGCAGCTTAGGGGACAGGGGGAGAAACTATGGCTACACCTTC.

The chain is built from TRBV6-5 and TRBJ1-2, with 7 bases fitting TRBD1. Germline CDR1 is MNHEY and CDR2 is SVGAGI. Unmatched junction bases numbered 7, after V lost 5 bases and J lost 7 bases. CDR3 length: 13 residues. The CDR3 loop is CASSRDRATGYTF. DNA of the CDR3: TGTGCCAGCAGTCGTGACAGGGCGACTGGCTACACCTTC.

J is TRBJ1-3 and V is TRBV6-5, with D maybe TRBD1 (5 bases). Looked up from germline, CDR1 is MNHEY and CDR2 is SVGAGI. V lost 6 bases to trimming and J lost 4 bases, with 16 bases between them. There are 15 residues in the CDR3. The CDR3 loop is CASSPLGGPGNTIYF. CDR3 nucleotides: TGTGCCAGCAGCCCCCTCGGGGGTCCGGGAAACACCATATATTTT.

The J gene is TRBJ1-5, the V gene TRBV19; 10 bases are shared with TRBD1. Per the germline V gene, CDR1 is LNHDA and CDR2 is SQIVND (reference sequence). The V segment lost 3 bases and the J segment 4 bases; nucleotides outside the gene matches: 9. The CDR3 runs 17 residues. The CDR3 bases are TGTGCCAGTAGTATCCCGCGACAGGGGGCGGGAAATCAGCCCCAGCATTTT. Translated, it gives CASSIPRQGAGNQPQHF.

This clone was counted a single time. The chain links TRBV12-3 or TRBV12-4 to TRBJ1-1; the D gene is possibly TRBD1 (6 bases). Trimming shortened V by 6 bases and J by 4 bases, and 12 bases separated the two germline ends. This CDR3 region has 13 residues. CDR3 residues: CASSPGASTEAFF. DNA of the CDR3: TGTGCCAGCAGCCCAGGGGCGAGCACTGAAGCTTTCTTT.

This rearrangement joins TRBV11-3 to TRBJ2-7, with 11 bases fitting TRBD2. The CDR3 spans 15 residues. The V segment lost 4 bases and the J segment 2 bases; nucleotides outside the gene matches: 4. Germline V gene lookup returns CDR1 SGHNT and CDR2 YENEEA. The CDR3 DNA reads as TGTGCCAGCAGCTCGACTAGCGGGGCCCCCTACGAGCAGTACTTC. Amino acid sequence: CASSSTSGAPYEQYF. The variable domain in full, with the rest retrieved from reference TRBV11-3 and TRBJ2-7, is EAGVVQSPRYKIIEKKQPVAFWCNPISGHNTLYWYLQNLGQGPELLIRYENEEAVDDSQLPKDRFSAERLKGVDSTLKIQPAELGDSAVYLCASSSTSGAPYEQYFGPGTRLTVT.

The chain joins TRBV3-1 (or the pseudogene TRBV3-2) to TRBJ2-1; tentatively, D is TRBD2 (5 bases). Germline values: CDR1 LGHDT, CDR2 YNNKEL (reference sequence). The CDR3 has 16 amino acids. The V gene lost 1 base and the J gene lost 9 bases, with 19 bases spanning the gap. In DNA, the CDR3 is TGTGCCAGCAGCCAAGTATCAACTAGGTTGTTTGCTGAGCAGTTCTTC. This codes for CASSQVSTRLFAEQFF.

The chain couples TRBV19 to TRBJ2-7; a possible D gene is TRBD2 (6 bases). The V gene's germline CDR1 is LNHDA and CDR2 SQIVND (reference sequence). The CDR3 is 14 residues long. Trimming removed 3 bases at V and 2 bases at J, with 11 bases between. CDR3 loop: CASSIVAAAYEQYF. The CDR3 DNA reads as TGTGCCAGTAGTATCGTAGCGGCAGCCTACGAGCAGTACTTC. Looking up the rest from reference TRBV19 and TRBJ2-7 gives the full variable domain: DGGITQSPKYLFRKEGQNVTLSCEQNLNHDAMYWYRQDPGQGLRLIYYSQIVNDFQKGDIAEGYSVSREKKESFPLTVTSAQKNPTAFYLCASSIVAAAYEQYFGPGTRLTVT.

V usage is TRBV3-1 (or the pseudogene TRBV3-2) and J usage is TRBJ1-4; D remains unclear. Germline-derived CDR1 and CDR2 are LGHDT and YNNKEL (reference sequence). The V end lost 0 bases, the J end lost 5 bases, and 10 bases lay between the germline ends. The CDR3 consists of 15 residues. The CDR3 DNA reads as TGTGCCAGCAGCCAAGAGGGCAGAAGAAATGAAAAACTGTTTTTT. This encodes CASSQEGRRNEKLFF.

The chain combines TRBV19 with TRBJ2-2, with 13 bases fitting TRBD2. Unmatched junction bases numbered 17, after V lost 6 bases and J lost 4 bases. Germline CDR1 and CDR2: LNHDA and SQIVND (reference sequence). CDR3 size: 20 residues. In DNA, the CDR3 is TGTGCCAGTAGGAAAGGGCCCGGGACTAGCGGGGTGCTTATCACCGGGGAGCTGTTTTTT. Its translation is CASRKGPGTSGVLITGELFF.

V gene TRBV19 combines with J gene TRBJ1-4; possibly TRBD1 for D (5 bases). The CDR3 spans 12 residues. Per the germline V gene, CDR1 is LNHDA and CDR2 is SQIVND (reference sequence). Trimming took off 7 bases at V and 5 bases at J, with 8 bases between the two ends. The CDR3 coding sequence is TGTGCCAGTACCCACAGGAATGAAAAACTGTTTTTT. Encoded protein: CASTHRNEKLFF.

This rearrangement joins TRBV5-6 to TRBJ2-7, with D possibly TRBD2 on 6 matching bases. Per the germline V gene, CDR1 is SGHDT and CDR2 is YYEEEE. Trimming stripped 2 bases from V and 5 bases from J, with 11 bases between. The CDR3 sequence is 13 residues long. The chain's CDR3 is CASSFGTRHEQYF. In DNA form, the CDR3 reads TGTGCCAGCAGCTTTGGGACTCGCCACGAGCAGTACTTC.

The CDR3: CASLVRDRPLEQYF. Here the CDR3 DNA reads TGTGCCAGCCTAGTTCGGGACAGACCTCTGGAGCAGTACTTC. The V and J genes are TRBV6-4 and TRBJ2-7, with TRBD1 matching 7 bases. CDR1 is MRHNA and CDR2 is SNTAGT in the germline V gene. The CDR3 has 14 amino acids. J lost 7 bases, V lost 8 bases, and 14 bases had no gene match.

The rearrangement links TRBV6-5 to TRBJ1-2, with D unclear. CDR1 and CDR2 (germline): MNHEY, SVGAGI. The CDR3 spans 15 residues. V gave up 0 bases and J gave up 9 bases, with 17 bases separating them. The CDR3 protein is CASSYSGKAFGSYTF. CDR3 bases: TGTGCCAGCAGTTACTCGGGCAAGGCCTTCGGAAGCTACACCTTC.

V usage is TRBV3-1 (or the pseudogene TRBV3-2) and J usage is TRBJ2-2; 13 nucleotides line up with TRBD2. V shed 4 bases and J 6 bases; nucleotides not matched to a gene: 11. CDR1 is LGHDT, CDR2 YNNKEL, per germline (reference sequence). The CDR3 contains 18 residues. The CDR3 is CASSREQTSGRSAGELFF. The CDR3, as DNA: TGTGCCAGCAGCCGCGAACAGACTAGCGGGAGGAGTGCCGGGGAGCTGTTTTTT.

V and J are TRBV28 and TRBJ1-2, with D tentatively TRBD1 (6 bases). V lost 6 bases and J 8 bases, leaving 13 bases between the germline ends. CDR3 length: 12 residues. Per the germline V gene, CDR1 is MDHEN and CDR2 is SYDVKM. The CDR3, as DNA: TGTGCCAGCAGGGTAACAGGGTTCGGCTACACCTTC. It codes for CASRVTGFGYTF.